Here is one T cell receptor (beta chain) with its context. Clones were sequenced by immunoSEQ multiplex PCR, and TCRdb holds only the in-frame ones, with some missing. The table has hundreds of thousands of clones, nearly 90% seen once. This record comes from a study of blood T cell repertoires in COVID-19. Grouping used clinical history reported by participants in a survey and questionnaire. The clonotype was recovered from a woman aged 40 to 50 with acute COVID-19. The sequenced sample was PBMCs or T cells enriched from blood (not recorded which).

DNA for the CDR3: TGCGCCAGCAGCTTAGGACTAGCGGGGCTAGAGACCCAGTACTTC. As protein: CASSLGLAGLETQYF. The chain uses TRBV5-1 and TRBJ2-5, with 12 bases identical to TRBD2. CDR3 length: 15 residues. V was clipped by 2 bases and J by 4 bases; unmatched bases: 3. Germline values: CDR1 SGHRS, CDR2 YFSETQ.